These 25 T cell receptor beta chains came from one sample sequenced in a study of graft-versus-host responses after intestinal transplantation. Measured with immunoSEQ multiplex PCR; TCRdb has only the in-frame clones, and not every one. The data show roughly 29,000 clones, nearly 90% seen once. Sequencing was performed on PBMCs, taken around 61 weeks after intestinal transplantation. Receptors were obtained from a human patient who received an intestinal transplant, so some T cells may come from the graft donor.

The chain recombines TRBV11-2 with TRBJ2-1; tentative D call: TRBD2 (6 bases). V lost 1 base, J lost 4 bases, and 14 bases lay in between. The CDR3 is made up of 16 amino acids. The germline V gene encodes CDR1 SGHAT and CDR2 FQNNGV. In DNA, the CDR3 is TGTGCCAGCAGCTTAGCCGCACTAGCCGTGTACAATGAGCAGTTCTTC. This encodes CASSLAALAVYNEQFF.

The chain recombines TRBV7-6 with TRBJ1-1; D gene uncertain. Trimming took off 2 bases at V and 2 bases at J, with 12 bases between the two ends. The CDR3 contains 15 residues. Germline V gene sequence: CDR1 SGHVS, CDR2 FNYEAQ. CDR3 sequence (DNA): TGTGCCAGCAGCTTACTTTCGAGGGCCAACACTGAAGCTTTCTTT. Its translation: CASSLLSRANTEAFF.

The rearrangement links TRBV11-2 to TRBJ1-2; no reliable D call. Per the germline V gene, CDR1 is SGHAT and CDR2 is FQNNGV. Trimming cost V 5 bases and J 4 bases, with 17 bases left between them. The CDR3 extends over 15 amino acids. CDR3 loop: CASSPTGKKSYGYTF. The CDR3 DNA follows: TGTGCCAGCAGCCCCACGGGGAAAAAGAGCTATGGCTACACCTTC.

The gene calls are TRBV2 and TRBJ1-5; D is possibly TRBD1 (5 bases). The CDR3 covers 14 residues. Germline loops: CDR1 SNHLY, CDR2 FYNNEI. The V end was cut by 7 bases, the J end by 6 bases, with 16 bases between. DNA for the CDR3: TGTGCCAGCAACCGGGAGGGGTTGGGTCAGCCCCAGCATTTT. This codes for CASNREGLGQPQHF.

This chain links TRBV6-1 with TRBJ1-5; D might be TRBD1 (5 bases). Germline CDR1 is MNHNS and CDR2 is SASEGT. This CDR3 is built from 13 residues. V was trimmed by 5 bases and J by 4 bases, leaving 9 bases between them. CDR3 in amino acids: CASSRGGNQPQHF. CDR3 DNA sequence: TGTGCCAGCAGTAGGGGCGGAAATCAGCCCCAGCATTTT.

This clone was detected only once. The rearrangement uses TRBV27 and TRBJ1-4, with D maybe TRBD1 (5 bases). Trimming took 3 bases from V and 8 from J, leaving 13 bases between them. This CDR3 has 14 residues. Germline loops: CDR1 MNHEY, CDR2 SMNVEV (reference sequence). CDR3: CASSFRDGREKLFF. The CDR3, as DNA: TGTGCCAGCAGTTTCCGGGACGGTAGGGAAAAACTGTTTTTT.

The chain combines TRBV4-1 with TRBJ2-1; D unresolved. Looked up from germline, CDR1 is MGHRA and CDR2 is YSYEKL. V was clipped by 2 bases and J by 2 bases, with 4 bases between them. This CDR3 spans 13 amino acids. Here the CDR3 reads CASSQQTYNEQFF. DNA for the CDR3: TGCGCCAGCAGCCAACAAACCTACAATGAGCAGTTCTTC.

V is TRBV5-1 and J is TRBJ1-5; TRBD1 might be the D (5 bases). The V gene lost 0 bases and the J gene lost 10 bases, with 17 bases spanning the gap. The germline gives CDR1 SGHRS, CDR2 YFSETQ. There are 15 residues in the CDR3. The CDR3 sequence is CASSLDWSGNYPQHF. The CDR3 DNA follows: TGCGCCAGCAGCTTGGATTGGTCAGGGAATTATCCCCAGCATTTT.

Only one count was recorded for this clone. The J gene is TRBJ2-1, the V gene TRBV28; D is unclear. V was trimmed by 5 bases and J by 0 bases, leaving 11 bases between them. This CDR3 comprises 15 residues. CDR1 is MDHEN and CDR2 is SYDVKM in the germline V gene. Here the CDR3 reads CASSPQDSSYNEQFF. CDR3 DNA sequence: TGTGCCAGCAGTCCCCAGGATAGCTCCTACAATGAGCAGTTCTTC.

V usage is TRBV2 and J usage is TRBJ1-6; no firm D call. CDR1 and CDR2 from the germline V gene are SNHLY and FYNNEI. CDR3 length equals 14 residues. V was pared by 5 bases and J by 6 bases, with 11 bases between. CDR3 amino acids: CASSRISSNSPLHF. In nucleotides, the CDR3 is TGTGCCAGCAGTCGGATAAGTTCTAATTCACCCCTCCACTTT.

This clone came up a few times. J is TRBJ1-1 and V is TRBV30, with D perhaps TRBD1 (6 bases). The CDR3 consists of 14 residues. V lost 7 bases, J lost 4 bases, and 19 bases lay in between. CDR1 is GTSNPN, CDR2 SVGIG, per germline (reference sequence). CDR3 bases: TGTGCCTCCACGGAGGGGGGTTGGGTCACTGAAGCTTTCTTT. This sequence encodes CASTEGGWVTEAFF.

The J gene is TRBJ2-1, the V gene TRBV2; tentatively, D is TRBD1 or TRBD2 (5 bases each). In germline, CDR1 is SNHLY, CDR2 FYNNEI. The V and J ends lost 4 bases and 7 bases respectively, with 17 bases between them. The CDR3 sequence is 15 residues long. CDR3 sequence: CASSVFEGRTNEQFF. The CDR3 DNA reads as TGTGCCAGCAGTGTGTTTGAGGGGCGAACGAATGAGCAGTTCTTC. Combining the CDR3 with reference TRBV2 and TRBJ2-1 gives the whole variable domain EPEVTQTPSHQVTQMGQEVILRCVPISNHLYFYWYRQILGQKVEFLVSFYNNEISEKSEIFDDQFSVERPDGSNFTLKIRSTKLEDSAMYFCASSVFEGRTNEQFFGPGTRLTVL.

The V gene is TRBV6-6, the J gene TRBJ1-5; 7 positions match TRBD1. This CDR3 comprises 15 residues. Germline lookup yields CDR1 MNHNY and CDR2 SVGAGI (reference sequence). Trimming at V came to 5 bases and at J to 3 bases, leaving 7 bases not matched to a gene. This CDR3 reads CASSPLGTVNQPQHF. CDR3 DNA sequence: TGTGCCAGCAGTCCCCTCGGGACAGTCAATCAGCCCCAGCATTTT.

The chain links TRBV6-1 to TRBJ1-4; 7 bases are shared with TRBD1. From germline, CDR1 is MNHNS and CDR2 SASEGT. The CDR3 sequence is 15 residues long. The ends lost 4 bases at V and 6 bases at J; junction bases unmatched: 8. The CDR3: CASSVSGTADEKLFF. CDR3 in DNA: TGTGCCAGCAGTGTGTCCGGGACAGCCGATGAAAAACTGTTTTTT.

This clone was counted a few times. The chain carries TRBV5-1 and TRBJ2-3; TRBD2 agrees at 11 bases. This CDR3 comprises 18 residues. With V trimmed by 0 bases and J by 3 bases, 9 bases remained unmatched. Looked up from germline, CDR1 is SGHRS and CDR2 is YFSETQ. CDR3 sequence (DNA): TGCGCCAGCAGCTTGGCGCTAGCGGGAGGCCTGGGGACAGATACGCAGTATTTT. Encoded protein: CASSLALAGGLGTDTQYF.

V and J are TRBV4-1 and TRBJ1-2; D remains ambiguous. V lost 3 bases and J lost 4, with 21 bases in between. Germline lookup yields CDR1 MGHRA and CDR2 YSYEKL. The CDR3 spans 17 residues. The CDR3 sequence: CASSQTRQNRKTYGYTF. The CDR3 DNA is TGCGCCAGCAGCCAGACGCGCCAGAACCGAAAGACCTATGGCTACACCTTC.

V is TRBV4-1 and J is TRBJ1-2, with 8 positions matching TRBD1. The ends lost 1 base at V and 4 bases at J; junction bases unmatched: 2. The germline CDR1 and CDR2 sequences are MGHRA and YSYEKL. This CDR3 is 14 amino acids long. CDR3 nucleotides: TGCGCCAGCAGCCAAGTGACAGGGGTCTATGGCTACACCTTC. Translated, it gives CASSQVTGVYGYTF.

The V call is TRBV7-2, the J call TRBJ2-3; 8 bases are shared with TRBD1. Germline V CDR1 and CDR2: SGHTA, FQGNSA. The CDR3 runs to 20 residues. The V segment lost 0 bases and the J segment 3 bases; nucleotides outside the gene matches: 17. The CDR3 loop is CASSLAFPSRQGRFTDTQYF. The CDR3 bases are TGTGCCAGCAGCTTAGCCTTCCCTTCGAGACAGGGGCGATTTACAGATACGCAGTATTTT.

The chain employs TRBV19 and TRBJ2-7; D is possibly TRBD1 or TRBD2 (7 bases each). The germline V gene encodes CDR1 LNHDA and CDR2 SQIVND (reference sequence). V lost 7 bases, J lost 2 bases, and 15 bases lay in between. This CDR3 contains 14 residues. The CDR3 nucleotides read TGTGCCAGTAATAGACAGGGAGGGACCTACGAGCAGTACTTC. Residues: CASNRQGGTYEQYF.

The chain couples TRBV2 to TRBJ1-2, with unresolved D. In germline, CDR1 is SNHLY, CDR2 FYNNEI. Trimming cost V 9 bases and J 6 bases, with 8 bases left between them. This CDR3 has 10 residues. The CDR3, as DNA: TGTGCCAGGCCGGGCGATGGCTACACCTTC. This gives the protein CARPGDGYTF.

The J gene is TRBJ2-7, the V gene TRBV6-5, with D possibly TRBD2 on 7 matching bases. Looked up from germline, CDR1 is MNHEY and CDR2 is SVGAGI. Between the trimmed V and J ends, which lost 5 bases and 3 bases, there was a span of 11 bases. The CDR3 loop spans 13 amino acids. The CDR3, as DNA: TGTGCCAGCAGTGTTAGGGGGGGCTACGAGCAGTACTTC. Translating it yields CASSVRGGYEQYF.

The chain recombines TRBV4-2 with TRBJ2-7, with TRBD2 identical over 7 bases. Germline CDR1 LGHNA, CDR2 YNFKEQ. The CDR3 sequence is 16 residues long. Trimming took 0 bases from V and 9 from J; bases not matched to a gene: 14. The DNA for the CDR3 is TGTGCCAGCAGCCAAGATGCCGACGCGGGGGTGTGGGGGCAGTACTTC. It is translated as CASSQDADAGVWGQYF.

The chain carries TRBV6-1 and TRBJ2-1; 10 positions match TRBD1. The junction had 5 bases not matched to a gene; V was cut back by 7 bases and J by 2 bases. CDR1 is MNHNS and CDR2 is SASEGT in the germline V gene. The CDR3 runs 15 residues. This CDR3 is CASTLDRGPYNEQFF. The CDR3 DNA follows: TGTGCCAGCACCCTTGACAGGGGGCCCTACAATGAGCAGTTCTTC.

The genes are TRBV7-9 and TRBJ1-4, with D uncertain. With 5 bases removed from V and 1 base from J, the gap between germline ends came to 14 bases. The CDR3 length is 16 residues. Germline lookup yields CDR1 SEHNR and CDR2 FQNEAQ (reference sequence). The CDR3 is CASSTGWTGTNEKLFF. In nucleotides, the CDR3 is TGTGCCAGCAGCACGGGGTGGACGGGAACTAATGAAAAACTGTTTTTT.

This chain uses TRBV29-1 with TRBJ1-2; D is possibly TRBD1 (5 bases). V lost 2 bases and J 8 bases, leaving 15 bases between the germline ends. The CDR3 length is 13 residues. Germline lookup yields CDR1 SQVTM and CDR2 ANQGSEA. CDR3 protein: CSVEIIGARGYTF. CDR3 DNA sequence: TGCAGCGTTGAAATAATCGGGGCGAGGGGCTACACCTTC.